A selection of T cell receptor beta chains follows, all from one sample in a study of blood T cell repertoires in COVID-19. TCRdb's copy holds only in-frame clones and misses some; the assay was immunoSEQ multiplex PCR. This sample carries some 300,000 clones, 90% of them seen once, and the ten largest clones take under 1.1%. Sequenced input: peripheral blood. The origin of the receptors is a woman aged 40 to 50 with COVID-19, enrolled during active disease. Both conserved end residues are part of each CDR3. A D gene is named only where the DNA matches it firmly. Size is omitted from some rows. Given values are once, few, many or a class for expanded clones.

d_call: TRBD1
v_call: TRBV3-1/TRBV3-2
j_call: TRBJ2-1
clone_size: -
cdr3_nt: TGTGCCAGCAGCCCCTCTCAGGGGGTCCCCCAGTTCTTC
cdr3_aa: CASSPSQGVPQFF

d_call: TRBD1
v_call: TRBV4-3
j_call: TRBJ2-3
clone_size: -
cdr3_nt: TGCGCCAGCAGCCCGGGACAGGGAAGCACAGATACGCAGTATTTT
cdr3_aa: CASSPGQGSTDTQYF

d_call: TRBD1
v_call: TRBV4-3
j_call: TRBJ2-5
clone_size: -
cdr3_nt: TGCGCCAGCAGCCAAGGACAGGGAAGGGGAGAGACCCAGTACTTC
cdr3_aa: CASSQGQGRGETQYF

d_call: -
v_call: TRBV5-6
j_call: TRBJ2-5
clone_size: -
cdr3_nt: TGTGCCAGCAGCTTGGCTGAGACCCAGTACTTC
cdr3_aa: CASSLAETQYF

d_call: TRBD2
v_call: TRBV10-3
j_call: TRBJ2-5
clone_size: -
cdr3_nt: TGTGCCATCAGTGATACCACTAGCGGGCAAGAGACCCAGTACTTC
cdr3_aa: CAISDTTSGQETQYF

d_call: -
v_call: TRBV9
j_call: TRBJ2-2
clone_size: -
cdr3_nt: TGTGCCAGCAGCGTAGGAGCGGTGAACACCGGGGAGCTGTTTTTT
cdr3_aa: CASSVGAVNTGELFF

d_call: TRBD1
v_call: TRBV28
j_call: TRBJ1-5
clone_size: -
cdr3_nt: TGTGCCAGCAGCACCCCTAGGGGGCCAAGCAATCAGCCCCAGCATTTT
cdr3_aa: CASSTPRGPSNQPQHF

d_call: TRBD2
v_call: TRBV5-5
j_call: TRBJ2-4
clone_size: -
cdr3_nt: TGTGCCAGCAGCTTGCCGATGCGGGGGGCTGGCAAAAACATTCAGTACTTC
cdr3_aa: CASSLPMRGAGKNIQYF

d_call: TRBD1
v_call: TRBV7-3
j_call: TRBJ1-6
clone_size: -
cdr3_nt: TGTGCCAGCAGTACCGGGACAGGGCGTAATTCACCCCTCCACTTT
cdr3_aa: CASSTGTGRNSPLHF

d_call: TRBD1
v_call: TRBV5-5
j_call: TRBJ2-7
clone_size: -
cdr3_nt: TGTGCCAGCAGCTTGCCCCAGGGGGCGACCAAGCAGTACTTC
cdr3_aa: CASSLPQGATKQYF

d_call: -
v_call: TRBV29-1
j_call: TRBJ1-2
clone_size: once
cdr3_nt: TGCAGCGTTGATTGGTCAAGTCGGAGCTATGGCTACACCTTC
cdr3_aa: CSVDWSSRSYGYTF

d_call: -
v_call: TRBV5-5
j_call: TRBJ1-1
clone_size: -
cdr3_nt: TGTGCCAGCGAGGCGGGCCTAAGCGCTGAAGCTTTCTTT
cdr3_aa: CASEAGLSAEAFF

d_call: -
v_call: TRBV9
j_call: TRBJ1-1
clone_size: -
cdr3_nt: TGTGCCAGCAGCGTGTTGGGGAGGGCGGGTAACACTGAAGCTTTCTTT
cdr3_aa: CASSVLGRAGNTEAFF

d_call: -
v_call: TRBV4-2
j_call: TRBJ2-1
clone_size: -
cdr3_nt: TGTGCCAGCAGCCAAGATCTCAGGGATTCTAGTGAGCAGTTCTTC
cdr3_aa: CASSQDLRDSSEQFF

d_call: -
v_call: TRBV5-1
j_call: TRBJ2-5
clone_size: -
cdr3_nt: TGCGCCAGCAGCTTGGAGGCAGGGGGGCTGGAGACCCAGTACTTC
cdr3_aa: CASSLEAGGLETQYF

d_call: TRBD2
v_call: TRBV4-3
j_call: TRBJ2-3
clone_size: -
cdr3_nt: TGCGCCAGCAGCCGGGGCGGGGGGGAGACAGATACGCAGTATTTT
cdr3_aa: CASSRGGGETDTQYF

d_call: -
v_call: TRBV6-2/TRBV6-3
j_call: TRBJ2-1
clone_size: once
cdr3_nt: TGTGCCAGCAGTTCGGACGGGGTATACAATGAGCAGTTCTTC
cdr3_aa: CASSSDGVYNEQFF

d_call: -
v_call: TRBV9
j_call: TRBJ2-1
clone_size: -
cdr3_nt: TGTGCCAGCAGCCCCTCACCCCCGGGGAATGCCGGGTCTAGCTCCTACAATGAGCAGTTCTTC
cdr3_aa: CASSPSPPGNAGSSSYNEQFF

d_call: TRBD1
v_call: TRBV12-5
j_call: TRBJ1-1
clone_size: -
cdr3_nt: TGTGCTAGTGGTCACCTCAGGACAGGGGCCTTAATTAAGGATTCTGAAGCTTTCTTT
cdr3_aa: CASGHLRTGALIKDSEAFF

d_call: TRBD2
v_call: TRBV4-3
j_call: TRBJ2-7
clone_size: -
cdr3_nt: TGCGCCAGCAGCCAAATATCTAGCGGGGGTTCCTACGAGCAGTACTTC
cdr3_aa: CASSQISSGGSYEQYF

d_call: -
v_call: TRBV4-3
j_call: TRBJ1-1
clone_size: -
cdr3_nt: TGCGCCAGCAGCCAAAATCCAGGAACGAACACTGAAGCTTTCTTT
cdr3_aa: CASSQNPGTNTEAFF

d_call: TRBD1
v_call: TRBV5-4
j_call: TRBJ2-7
clone_size: -
cdr3_nt: TGTGCCAGCAGTTCCGGGACAGGGGGAACCCACGAGCAGTACTTC
cdr3_aa: CASSSGTGGTHEQYF

d_call: TRBD1
v_call: TRBV28
j_call: TRBJ1-1
clone_size: -
cdr3_nt: TGTGCCAGCAGTTCCGTCCCGGGACAGGGGATGAACACTGAAGCTTTCTTT
cdr3_aa: CASSSVPGQGMNTEAFF

d_call: -
v_call: TRBV6-5
j_call: TRBJ2-2
clone_size: -
cdr3_nt: TGTGCCAGCACCCCAGACACCGGGGAGCTGTTTTTT
cdr3_aa: CASTPDTGELFF

d_call: -
v_call: TRBV5-1
j_call: TRBJ2-2
clone_size: -
cdr3_nt: TGCGCCAGCAGCTTGGACGGGACCGGGGAGCTGTTTTTT
cdr3_aa: CASSLDGTGELFF

d_call: TRBD2
v_call: TRBV27
j_call: TRBJ2-5
clone_size: -
cdr3_nt: TGTGCCAGCAGTTTTGTCTTGTCTAGCGGGCTTCAAGAGACCCAGTACTTC
cdr3_aa: CASSFVLSSGLQETQYF

d_call: TRBD1
v_call: TRBV6-6
j_call: TRBJ1-2
clone_size: -
cdr3_nt: TGTGCCAGCAGACCTAATACAGGGGATGGCTACACCTTC
cdr3_aa: CASRPNTGDGYTF

d_call: TRBD1
v_call: TRBV18
j_call: TRBJ2-3
clone_size: -
cdr3_nt: TGTGCCAGCTCACCACAAGGACAGGGATTTACAGATACGCAGTATTTT
cdr3_aa: CASSPQGQGFTDTQYF

d_call: -
v_call: TRBV18
j_call: TRBJ1-5
clone_size: -
cdr3_nt: TGTGCCAGCTCACCAATGGGGGCCGGCGGCAATCAGCCCCAGCATTTT
cdr3_aa: CASSPMGAGGNQPQHF

d_call: TRBD1
v_call: TRBV7-9
j_call: TRBJ2-2
clone_size: -
cdr3_nt: TGTGCCAGCAGCTTACGGGACAGGGACACCGGGGAGCTGTTTTTT
cdr3_aa: CASSLRDRDTGELFF

d_call: -
v_call: TRBV7-2
j_call: TRBJ1-6
clone_size: few
cdr3_nt: TGTGCCAGCAGCTTAATGAGTCCCTATAATTCACCCCTCCACTTT
cdr3_aa: CASSLMSPYNSPLHF

d_call: -
v_call: TRBV9
j_call: TRBJ1-2
clone_size: -
cdr3_nt: TGTGCCAGCAGCGTAGACCAGGGCAGTTCTGGCTACACCTTC
cdr3_aa: CASSVDQGSSGYTF

d_call: TRBD1
v_call: TRBV18
j_call: TRBJ2-2
clone_size: -
cdr3_nt: TGTGCCAGCTCACCTCTTCCGACAGGGTCCGTGAACACCGGGGAGCTGTTTTTT
cdr3_aa: CASSPLPTGSVNTGELFF

d_call: TRBD1
v_call: TRBV27
j_call: TRBJ1-6
clone_size: few
cdr3_nt: TGTGCCAGCAGTTTACCCGACAGGGCTCGATCACCCCTCCACTTT
cdr3_aa: CASSLPDRARSPLHF

d_call: -
v_call: TRBV5-5
j_call: TRBJ2-7
clone_size: -
cdr3_nt: TGTGCCAGCAGCCATGCGCGCATGCGGAGAAACTACGAGCAGTACTTC
cdr3_aa: CASSHARMRRNYEQYF

d_call: TRBD2
v_call: TRBV7-2
j_call: TRBJ2-3
clone_size: -
cdr3_nt: TGTGCCAGCAGCTCCCTAGCGGGGGGGCTTTCTAAGAATACGCAGTATTTT
cdr3_aa: CASSSLAGGLSKNTQYF

d_call: -
v_call: TRBV5-6
j_call: TRBJ1-3
clone_size: -
cdr3_nt: TGTGCCAGCAGGGCAGGGTTCTCTGGAAACACCATATATTTT
cdr3_aa: CASRAGFSGNTIYF

d_call: TRBD1
v_call: TRBV28
j_call: TRBJ1-2
clone_size: -
cdr3_nt: TGTGCCAGCACCCCGGCCGGGGGGGGGACAGGGGTTAACGGGTATGGCTACACCTTC
cdr3_aa: CASTPAGGGTGVNGYGYTF

d_call: -
v_call: TRBV4-3
j_call: TRBJ2-1
clone_size: -
cdr3_nt: TGCGCCAGCAGCCCCTGGGAGAATACCTACAATGAGCAGTTCTTC
cdr3_aa: CASSPWENTYNEQFF

d_call: TRBD1
v_call: TRBV6-5
j_call: TRBJ1-6
clone_size: -
cdr3_nt: TGTGCCAGCAGTTCCCCCCCGGGACAGGGCCATTCACCCCTCCACTTT
cdr3_aa: CASSSPPGQGHSPLHF

d_call: -
v_call: TRBV30
j_call: TRBJ1-4
clone_size: once
cdr3_nt: TGTGCCTGTCAATCAGGGGCGCAGAGGGGAACTAATGAAAAACTGTTTTTT
cdr3_aa: CACQSGAQRGTNEKLFF

d_call: TRBD1
v_call: TRBV4-3
j_call: TRBJ2-2
clone_size: -
cdr3_nt: TGCGCCAGCAGCCAAAGGACAGGGGGCATCGGGGAGCTGTTTTTT
cdr3_aa: CASSQRTGGIGELFF

d_call: -
v_call: TRBV7-9
j_call: TRBJ1-5
clone_size: once
cdr3_nt: TGTGCCAGCAGCACAACAAATAGCAATCAGCCCCAGCATTTT
cdr3_aa: CASSTTNSNQPQHF

d_call: TRBD1
v_call: TRBV19
j_call: TRBJ1-2
clone_size: once
cdr3_nt: TGTGCCAGTAGTATAGCCGGGACAGGTGCTAACTATGGCTACACCTTC
cdr3_aa: CASSIAGTGANYGYTF

d_call: -
v_call: TRBV7-2
j_call: TRBJ1-1
clone_size: -
cdr3_nt: TGTGCCAGCAGCTTAGCTGGGACATTAGGAAACACTGAAGCTTTCTTT
cdr3_aa: CASSLAGTLGNTEAFF

d_call: -
v_call: TRBV15
j_call: TRBJ2-2
clone_size: -
cdr3_nt: TGTGCCACCAGCAAATTTGGGCTATCGAACACCGGGGAGCTGTTTTTT
cdr3_aa: CATSKFGLSNTGELFF

d_call: TRBD1
v_call: TRBV27
j_call: TRBJ1-1
clone_size: -
cdr3_nt: TGTGCCAGCAGTTTATCCACAGGGGGCAGGACTGAAGCTTTCTTT
cdr3_aa: CASSLSTGGRTEAFF

d_call: TRBD2
v_call: TRBV28
j_call: TRBJ2-3
clone_size: -
cdr3_nt: TGTGCCAGCAGAGGGGCGGGGGGGCCCTTGCCGGATACGCAGTATTTT
cdr3_aa: CASRGAGGPLPDTQYF

d_call: -
v_call: TRBV2
j_call: TRBJ2-7
clone_size: -
cdr3_nt: TGTGCCAGCACCGAACGTAGGAGCTCCTACGAGCAGTACTTC
cdr3_aa: CASTERRSSYEQYF

d_call: -
v_call: TRBV4-3
j_call: TRBJ2-6
clone_size: -
cdr3_nt: TGCGCCAGCAGCCAAGTGGCGGGACGGGTGTTGACTGGGGCCAACGTCCTGACTTTC
cdr3_aa: CASSQVAGRVLTGANVLTF

d_call: TRBD1
v_call: TRBV19
j_call: TRBJ1-1
clone_size: -
cdr3_nt: TGTGCCCGGACAGGGGACGGCTTCACTGAAGCTTTCTTT
cdr3_aa: CARTGDGFTEAFF

d_call: -
v_call: TRBV7-8
j_call: TRBJ2-2
clone_size: few
cdr3_nt: TGTGCCAGCAGCTTAGCACGCAGGATTACCGGGGAGCTGTTTTTT
cdr3_aa: CASSLARRITGELFF

d_call: -
v_call: TRBV6-4
j_call: TRBJ2-2
clone_size: -
cdr3_nt: TGTGCCAGCAGGGAATCCCCCGGGACCGGGGAGCTGTTTTTT
cdr3_aa: CASRESPGTGELFF

d_call: TRBD2
v_call: TRBV10-3
j_call: TRBJ2-3
clone_size: -
cdr3_nt: TGTGCCGCCACCCCGGGACTAAGCACAGATACGCAGTATTTT
cdr3_aa: CAATPGLSTDTQYF

d_call: -
v_call: TRBV28
j_call: TRBJ2-3
clone_size: -
cdr3_nt: TGTGCCAGCGCCAACCAGGGGGATACGCAGTATTTT
cdr3_aa: CASANQGDTQYF

d_call: -
v_call: TRBV12-5
j_call: TRBJ1-1
clone_size: -
cdr3_nt: TGTGCTAGTGGTTTGGTACGGGGGGCTGAAAGGACTGAAGCTTTCTTT
cdr3_aa: CASGLVRGAERTEAFF

d_call: -
v_call: TRBV5-1
j_call: TRBJ2-4
clone_size: -
cdr3_nt: TGCGCCAGCAGCCTGCAGGGTGATTGGGACATTCAGTACTTC
cdr3_aa: CASSLQGDWDIQYF